This T cell receptor beta chain stems from a study of cytomegalovirus exposure and HLA in healthy donors. PCR involved 60 Vbeta and 13 Jbeta primers. The repertoire was sequenced with immunoSEQ multiplex PCR; TCRdb's copy has only in-frame clones and lacks some. The repertoire holds around 150,000 clones, with 70% to 90% as singletons. Trimming cost V 2 bases and J 0 bases, with 7 bases left between them. The CDR3 sequence is 15 residues long. Looked up from germline, CDR1 is MDHEN and CDR2 is SYDVKM. This clone was detected once. What it binds is unknown. Broader study findings: Most sequenced TCRs were rare (though some public TCRs occurred in many donors). In a later analysis, V- and J-gene trimming of beta chains associated with a DCLRE1C missense variant, replicated independently. Relative to the roughly 690-donor mean, N-insertions were reportedly fewer in an Asian-associated ancestry cluster in a later analysis.

The clonotype originates from a middle-aged man in good health and CMV-seronegative. Sample: PBMCs. The chain has TRBV28 and TRBJ2-2; no clear D. Here the CDR3 DNA reads TGTGCCAGCAGTTTACACACAACGAACACCGGGGAGCTGTTTTTT. Amino acids: CASSLHTTNTGELFF.